Listed below are T cell receptor beta chains from one sample, sequenced in a study of blood T cell repertoires in COVID-19. The protocol was immunoSEQ multiplex PCR, while the TCRdb copy is restricted to in-frame clones and leaves out a portion. The sample lists about 400,000 clones; around 92% were seen once. Sequenced: PBMCs or T cells enriched from blood (not recorded which). The receptors derive from a woman in her 30s who had recovered from COVID-19. The CDR3 runs from the conserved cysteine through the conserved F or W. The D gene is left open where the match is weak. Not every row has a clone size; where given, it reads once, few, many or a size class.

d_call	clone_size	v_call	j_call	cdr3_aa	cdr3_nt
TRBD2	.	TRBV24-1	TRBJ2-1	CATSDFGLAGYNEQFF	TGTGCCACCAGTGATTTCGGACTAGCGGGGTACAATGAGCAGTTCTTC
.	once	TRBV18	TRBJ2-7	CASSPRQLAYEQYF	TGTGCCAGCTCACCCCGACAGCTGGCCTACGAGCAGTACTTC
.	.	TRBV28	TRBJ1-2	CASLPLGQNYGYTF	TGTGCCAGCCTCCCCCTCGGACAGAACTATGGCTACACCTTC
.	.	TRBV5-1	TRBJ2-7	CAREGSHEQYF	TGCGCCAGAGAGGGTTCCCACGAGCAGTACTTC
.	.	TRBV28	TRBJ2-7	CASTTTVSEQYF	TGTGCCAGCACCACGACAGTCTCCGAGCAGTACTTC
.	.	TRBV27	TRBJ1-2	CAAGRGGPYGYTF	TGTGCCGCAGGGAGGGGTGGCCCCTATGGCTACACCTTC
.	.	TRBV10-1	TRBJ2-3	CASPVRWAASTDTQYF	TGCGCCAGCCCGGTCCGTTGGGCAGCTAGCACAGATACGCAGTATTTT
TRBD1	.	TRBV4-1	TRBJ1-1	CASSHGTAYDTEAFF	TGCGCCAGCAGCCATGGGACAGCTTACGACACTGAAGCTTTCTTT
.	.	TRBV2	TRBJ1-4	CASSEAQGALEKLFF	TGTGCCAGCAGTGAAGCGCAAGGGGCGCTTGAAAAACTGTTTTTT
.	once	TRBV3-1/TRBV3-2	TRBJ2-5	CASSQVVAALQETQYF	TGTGCCAGCAGCCAAGTCGTAGCGGCCCTCCAAGAGACCCAGTACTTC
.	.	TRBV5-1	TRBJ2-5	CASIIGPGEETQYF	TGCGCCAGCATTATCGGACCGGGGGAGGAGACCCAGTACTTC
TRBD2	.	TRBV14	TRBJ2-1	CASSPAGRSNNEQFF	TGTGCCAGCAGCCCAGCGGGGCGATCCAACAATGAGCAGTTCTTC
.	.	TRBV7-9	TRBJ1-4	CASDFVGQSHEKLFF	TGTGCCAGCGATTTCGTCGGACAGTCCCATGAAAAACTGTTTTTT
TRBD1	.	TRBV29-1	TRBJ1-1	CSVTPTGVNTEAFF	TGCAGCGTTACCCCGACAGGGGTTAACACTGAAGCTTTCTTT
.	.	TRBV5-6	TRBJ1-2	CASSLLSGVGYTF	TGTGCCAGCAGCTTGTTATCGGGGGTTGGCTACACCTTC
TRBD2	.	TRBV5-6	TRBJ2-7	CASSKTSGGTYEQYF	TGTGCCAGCAGCAAGACTAGCGGGGGGACCTACGAGCAGTACTTC
TRBD1	.	TRBV5-1	TRBJ1-3	CASSLEGTGPGNTIYF	TGCGCCAGCAGCTTAGAAGGGACAGGACCTGGAAACACCATATATTTT
.	.	TRBV11-2	TRBJ1-4	CASSLEGSVVGKLFF	TGTGCCAGCAGCTTAGAGGGCTCAGTTGTTGGAAAACTGTTTTTT
TRBD2	.	TRBV11-2	TRBJ2-5	CASSLLAGYQETQYF	TGTGCCAGCAGCTTACTAGCGGGGTATCAAGAGACCCAGTACTTC
TRBD1	.	TRBV19	TRBJ2-7	CATGQGVPYEQYF	TGTGCCACAGGACAGGGGGTACCCTACGAGCAGTACTTC
.	.	TRBV15	TRBJ2-1	CATSRRPGGNYNEQFF	TGTGCCACCAGCAGAAGGCCTGGCGGGAACTACAATGAGCAGTTCTTC
TRBD1	.	TRBV11-2	TRBJ1-5	CASSLDLVTGGNQPQHF	TGTGCCAGCAGCTTAGATCTTGTGACAGGGGGCAATCAGCCCCAGCATTTT
TRBD1	.	TRBV30	TRBJ1-5	CAWSADRGLRVSNQPQHF	TGTGCCTGGAGTGCGGACAGGGGGCTGAGGGTTAGCAATCAGCCCCAGCATTTT
.	.	TRBV19	TRBJ1-2	CASSTGFAGYTF	TGTGCCAGTAGTACAGGGTTCGCTGGCTACACCTTC
TRBD2	.	TRBV5-4	TRBJ2-7	CASSLGLVNEQYF	TGTGCCAGCAGCCTCGGACTAGTAAACGAGCAGTACTTC
.	.	TRBV7-2	TRBJ2-1	CASSLARGMNEQFF	TGTGCCAGCAGCTTAGCCCGAGGGATGAATGAGCAGTTCTTC
.	.	TRBV4-1	TRBJ2-3	CASSQDPPGPRTDTQYF	TGCGCCAGCAGCCAAGATCCACCAGGGCCCAGGACAGATACGCAGTATTTT
.	.	TRBV6-5	TRBJ1-1	CASSYRRGNTEAFF	TGTGCCAGCAGTTACCGGAGGGGGAACACTGAAGCTTTCTTT